The sequence of this T cell receptor (beta chain) was determined in a study of human T cells and chemical hapten exposure. On this clonotype: The antigen remains undetermined.

Study observations and caveats: Healthy people's immune response may differ from that of the donors, who had alopecia.

V lost 6 bases to trimming and J lost 2 bases, with 16 bases between them. Germline CDR1 MNHEY, CDR2 SMNVEV (reference sequence). The CDR3 is 15 residues long. TCRdb ran MiXCR on the RACE reads and lists one entry per CDR3 protein. The table includes approximately 97,000 distinct CDR3 sequences, roughly 27% detected once. Time point described: patch test 3, about 24 weeks after DPC sensitization. Specified treatment: therapeutic diphenylcyclopropenone sensitization with weekly scalp DPC. The clonotype comes from a man between 40 and 49 years old with alopecia areata. Some clones in this sample may be carry-over from other donors' samples. The chain uses TRBV27 and TRBJ1-1; D call uncertain. The source material was whole blood, sampled in connection with sensitization to the hapten diphenylcyclopropenone (DPC). The CDR3 DNA follows: TGTGCCAGCAGCGCGATCCCTTTTTTTAACACTGAAGCTTTCTTT. Translation: CASSAIPFFNTEAFF.